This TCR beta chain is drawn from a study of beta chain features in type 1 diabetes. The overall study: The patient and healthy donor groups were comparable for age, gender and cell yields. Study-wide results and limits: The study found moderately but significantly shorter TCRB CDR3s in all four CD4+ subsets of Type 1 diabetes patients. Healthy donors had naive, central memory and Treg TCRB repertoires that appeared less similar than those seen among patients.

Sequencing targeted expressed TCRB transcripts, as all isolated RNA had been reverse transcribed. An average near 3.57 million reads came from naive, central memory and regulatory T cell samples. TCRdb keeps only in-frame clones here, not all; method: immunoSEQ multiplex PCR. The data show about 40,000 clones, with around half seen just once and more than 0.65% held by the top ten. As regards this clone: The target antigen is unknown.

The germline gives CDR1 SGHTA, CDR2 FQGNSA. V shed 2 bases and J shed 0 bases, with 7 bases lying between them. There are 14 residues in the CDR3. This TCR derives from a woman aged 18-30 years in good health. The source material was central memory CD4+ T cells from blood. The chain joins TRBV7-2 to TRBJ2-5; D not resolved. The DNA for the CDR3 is TGTGCCAGCAGCTTATACAGCTACCAAGAGACCCAGTACTTC. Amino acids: CASSLYSYQETQYF.